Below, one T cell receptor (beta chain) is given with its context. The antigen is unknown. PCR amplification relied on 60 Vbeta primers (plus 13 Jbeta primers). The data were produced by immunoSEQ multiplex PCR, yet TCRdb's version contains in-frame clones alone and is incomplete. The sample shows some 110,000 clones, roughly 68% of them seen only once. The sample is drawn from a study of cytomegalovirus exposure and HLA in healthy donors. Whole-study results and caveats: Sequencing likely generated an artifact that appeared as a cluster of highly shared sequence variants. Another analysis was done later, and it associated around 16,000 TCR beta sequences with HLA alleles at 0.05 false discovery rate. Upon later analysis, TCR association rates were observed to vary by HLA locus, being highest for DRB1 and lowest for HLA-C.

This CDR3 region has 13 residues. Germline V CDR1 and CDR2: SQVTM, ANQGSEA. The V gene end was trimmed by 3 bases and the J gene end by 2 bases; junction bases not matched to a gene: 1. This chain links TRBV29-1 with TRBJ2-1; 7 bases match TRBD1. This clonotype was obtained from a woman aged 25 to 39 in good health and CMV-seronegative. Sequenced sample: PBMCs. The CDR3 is CSVDRGTYNEQFF. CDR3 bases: TGCAGCGTTGACAGGGGGACCTACAATGAGCAGTTCTTC.